This T cell receptor (beta chain) was obtained from a study of shared T cell receptors in the human thymus (dated by TCRdb to the early 2020s). Looking at the study overall: The study examined how self-reactive, shared T-cell receptor alpha chains are generated in the human thymus.

A remark on this clone: Its cognate antigen has yet to be identified. Base-call qualities are not available, and no considerably larger clone is one nucleotide away.

Library preparation used the immunoSEQ multiplex PCR assay. This immuneACCESS table, as held by TCRdb, lists in-frame sequences with V and J called but not all clones. Of the missing ones, under half trace to an unresolved V gene in checked studies; the others have no known cause. The sample table records hundreds of thousands of clones; 70% to 90% of these occur just once. The leading ten clones occupy about 0.01% of the sample. From cysteine to phenylalanine, the CDR3 is 14 amino acids long. Kept here is only the CDR3 DNA, which spans 42 bases and is read in frame from base 1. The trim is 4 bases for V and 4 bases for J, with a gap of 13 bases between the germline ends. The germline V gene supplies CDR1 SGHDT and CDR2 YYEEEE. This same sample was also part of a study on human thymus T cells. As that second paper reports: The donors were immunologically healthy infants in Finland who had open corrective cardiac surgery for congenital heart defects. Thymus tissue was obtained as surgical resects removed during corrective cardiac surgery. Both the thymic and the peripheral blood repertoires appeared to show biased V and J gene segment usage. Highly overlapping thymic TCR repertoires among unrelated individuals were reported in the related research. The study used about eight infant thymus samples plus four related peripheral blood samples to characterize TCR alpha and beta repertoires. Donor ages ranged from about 7 to 244 days, and the cohort comprised over 5 male and two female infants. After being mechanically released from the tissue, thymocytes were kept at -70 degrees C in pellets of roughly 9.5-31 million cells. A QIAsymphony instrument was used to extract genomic DNA from frozen cell pellets. TCRB and TCRAD loci were amplified from a standardized quantity of quality-controlled genomic DNA using the immunoSEQ multiplex PCR assay. The amplicons spanned the V(D)J region and were long enough to cover the CDR3 and allow V and J genes to be identified. Amplicon sequencing was performed on an Illumina platform through the commercial immunoSEQ service. Primer bias and sequencing errors were corrected using previously described methods, and TCRAD and TCRB definitions followed the IMGT database. Repertoires were analysed with immunoSEQ Analyzer 3.0 and VDJTools, covering basic statistics, V/J segment usage, diversity estimates, rarefaction and pairwise overlap. To estimate diversity, the Chao1, ChaoE, Efron-Thisted, Shannon and inverse Simpson indices were applied, and diversity was also estimated on datasets down-sampled to the smallest sample. For repertoire overlap, CDR3 nucleotide sequence, V gene and J gene had to match strictly, and clustering was done by Jaccard-based multidimensional scaling. Thymus samples yielded on average roughly 800,000 unique TCRB clonotypes, compared with 65,000 to 100,000 from blood samples.

The chain uses TRBV5-6 and TRBJ2-3, with TRBD2 perhaps the D gene, on 5 matching bases. Sequences were obtained from thymocytes. The receptor comes from a boy in the first two years of life with a congenital heart defect. Donor details come from another sample of the same person, matched by shared clones. CDR3 reads: CASSARPGADTQYF. The DNA is as follows: TGTGCCAGCAGCGCGAGACCCGGGGCAGATACGCAGTATTTT.